This T cell receptor (beta chain) originates from a study of T cells after somatic rescue of genetic block. The CDR3 is 12 residues long. The germline V and J ends were trimmed by 10 bases and 1 base, with 8 bases remaining between them. Germline values: CDR1 MNHNS, CDR2 SASEGT. Only in-frame clones appear in the TCRdb table, and some are missing; sequencing was by immunoSEQ multiplex PCR. The sample comprises approximately 88,000 clones, approximately 90% of which are singletons, and around 1.6% rests with the top ten. The sample was peripheral blood mononuclear cells (PBMCs). This TCR was sampled from a young woman. This rearrangement joins TRBV6-1 to TRBJ2-1; maybe TRBD1 (5 bases). Here the CDR3 reads CATHRSYNEQFF. The DNA for the CDR3 is TGTGCCACCCACAGGTCCTACAATGAGCAGTTCTTC.